The following is a T cell receptor beta chain sequence with its context. Germline V gene lookup returns CDR1 SGHTA and CDR2 FQGTGA. This CDR3 spans 13 amino acids. V lost 1 base and J 9 bases, leaving 7 bases between the germline ends. The sample belongs to a study of PD-L1 blockade in urothelial cancer. Whole-study context: The patients first took atezolizumab in about 2014, receiving 1,200 mg intravenously every 3 weeks. Median blood clonality was roughly 0.088, with tens of thousands of unique TCRs.

Described time point: pretreatment peripheral blood. Pretreatment and on-treatment blood mononuclear cell samples were taken, totaling between 1 and 8 time points per patient. The data were produced by immunoSEQ multiplex PCR, yet TCRdb's version contains in-frame clones alone and is incomplete. The table records tens of thousands of clones, roughly 89% of them present only once. The rearrangement uses TRBV7-3 and TRBJ1-6; the D gene is possibly TRBD1 (6 bases). This sequence originates from a man aged 55 to 70 with urothelial cancer. This material consisted of PBMCs, taken around atezolizumab (anti-PD-L1) treatment. Written as DNA, the CDR3 is TGTGCCAGCAGCTTAAACAGGGCTTCACCCCTCCACTTT. It specifies CASSLNRASPLHF.